This T cell receptor beta chain emerged from a study of CD8 T cells in Susac syndrome. The germline V gene has CDR1 MDHEN and CDR2 SYDVKM. V lost 3 bases to trimming and J lost 10 bases, with 10 bases between them. The CDR3 spans 12 residues. About this clonotype: Antigen: not known.

The study, taken as a whole, reports: By the study's own acknowledgment, its TCR sequencing and HLA analysis included relatively few individuals.

Reverse transcription of roughly 0.5 to 1 ug RNA was carried out with random hexamers. MiXCR was run by TCRdb on the immunoSEQ multiplex PCR reads, yielding one entry per CDR3 protein. This sample has about 240,000 distinct CDR3 sequences; about 96% occur once, and the top ten carry around 0.093%. TEMRA cells were FACS-enriched, while CD8+ and CD4+ T cells were negatively isolated. The sample taken for sequencing was CD4+ T cells from PBMCs. The clonotype originates from a human donor with Susac syndrome. The V and J genes are TRBV28 and TRBJ2-1; no firm D call. The CDR3 is CASSFPRREQFF. The DNA of the CDR3 is TGTGCCAGCAGTTTTCCGAGGCGAGAGCAGTTCTTC. Full variable domain (outside the CDR3, taken from reference TRBV28 and TRBJ2-1): DVKVTQSSRYLVKRTGEKVFLECVQDMDHENMFWYRQDPGLGLRLIYFSYDVKMKEKGDIPEGYSVSREKKERFSLILESASTNQTSMYLCASSFPRREQFFGPGTRLTVL.